The source of this T cell receptor beta chain is a study of Tregs in tolerant kidney transplant recipients. TCRdb keeps only in-frame clones here, not all; method: immunoSEQ multiplex PCR. Altogether roughly 64,000 clones are present, 98% being singletons, with the ten largest covering 0.3% to 0.35%. Study-wide results and limits: Some patients' samples used different primers over time, so nucleotide sequences weren't comparable.

About this clone: What it recognizes is unknown.

V lost 9 bases to trimming and J lost 3 bases; unmatched junction nucleotides: 2. From germline, CDR1 is LNHDA and CDR2 SQIVND (reference sequence). The CDR3 is 12 residues long. CD4+CD25+CD127- Tregs, CD4+CD25- non-Tregs, CD4 and CD8 cells were sorted. The source is a human donor who received a combined kidney and bone marrow transplant. This chain connects TRBV19 to TRBJ1-2; 9 nucleotides align to TRBD1. The sequences come from Tregs from blood, collected before the transplant. This chain's CDR3 is CARTGGDYGYTF. The CDR3 bases are TGTGCCAGGACAGGGGGAGACTATGGCTACACCTTC. The full variable domain, in which reference TRBV19 and TRBJ1-2 provide the parts outside the CDR3, is DGGITQSPKYLFRKEGQNVTLSCEQNLNHDAMYWYRQDPGQGLRLIYYSQIVNDFQKGDIAEGYSVSREKKESFPLTVTSAQKNPTAFYLCARTGGDYGYTFGSGTRLTVV.